The present T cell receptor beta chain was sequenced within a study of cytomegalovirus exposure and HLA in healthy donors. 13 Jbeta primers and 60 Vbeta primers were used for the PCR. The method was immunoSEQ multiplex PCR; TCRdb's version includes in-frame clones alone and lacks a portion of them. This sample has roughly 100,000 clones, with 79% found just once. V lost 2 bases and J lost 8; bases outside the gene matches: 9. Germline CDR1 and CDR2: SGHTS and YDEGEE. CDR3 size: 16 residues. The specimen was PBMCs. This TCR derives from a middle-aged man in good health and CMV-seropositive. J is TRBJ2-1 and V is TRBV5-8; TRBD2 agrees at 11 bases. The CDR3 reads CASSFLISGRGDEQFF. CDR3 nucleotide sequence: TGTGCCAGCAGCTTCCTAATTAGCGGGAGGGGCGATGAGCAGTTCTTC.